Below are 3 T cell receptor beta chains sequenced from a single sample in a study of T cells in Graves' hyperthyroidism and ophthalmopathy. Using RNA transcripts as the source, TCR beta CDR3 regions were amplified. The HTBI set primed first-round TCR CDR3 RT-PCR. TCRdb itself ran the multiplex PCR reads through MiXCR, one entry per CDR3 protein. The sample consists of about 500,000 distinct CDR3 sequences, roughly a sixth of them appearing once. Sequencing input: blood. These receptors were obtained from a woman aged 18-29 years with Graves' hyperthyroidism.

The chain carries TRBV6-1 and TRBJ2-4; 7 bases are shared with TRBD1. Germline V CDR1 and CDR2: MNHNS, SASEGT. Trimming at V came to 7 bases and at J to 4 bases, leaving 10 bases not matched to a gene. The CDR3 totals 15 residues. This CDR3 is CASINTGALKNIQYF. DNA for the CDR3: TGTGCCAGCATTAACACAGGGGCCCTGAAAAACATTCAGTACTTC.

This clonotype was seen repeatedly, ten times or more. V and J are TRBV15 and TRBJ2-1; 9 bases are shared with TRBD1. Germline CDR1 reads LNHNV; CDR2 reads YYDKDF (reference sequence). This CDR3 has 13 amino acids. J lost 12 bases, V lost 2 bases, and 5 bases had no gene match. The CDR3 DNA is TGTGCCACCAGCAGACGCAGGGACAGGGTGCAGTTCTTC. Residues: CATSRRRDRVQFF.

The chain couples TRBV5-1 to TRBJ2-2, with 7 bases lining up with TRBD1. The CDR3 contains 17 residues. CDR1 and CDR2 (germline): SGHRS, YFSETQ. The trim removed 4 bases at V and 4 bases at J, leaving 13 bases unmatched. As DNA, the CDR3 is TGCGCCAGCAGCCCGACTTCCACAGGGGCAATCACCGGGGAGCTGTTTTTT. Translated: CASSPTSTGAITGELFF.